These 8 T cell receptor beta chains were sequenced from one sample in a study of cytomegalovirus exposure and HLA in healthy donors. Primers: 60 Vbeta forward and 13 Jbeta reverse. TCRdb keeps only in-frame clones here, not all; method: immunoSEQ multiplex PCR. The sample includes roughly 180,000 clones, roughly four fifths of them seen just once. Input material: PBMCs. Receptors originate from a man aged 18 to 30 in good health and CMV-seronegative.

This rearrangement joins TRBV6-1 to TRBJ1-4; a possible D gene is TRBD1 (5 bases). Trimming took off 7 bases at V and 2 bases at J, with 14 bases between the two ends. Germline V gives CDR1 MNHNS, CDR2 SASEGT. CDR3 length: 15 amino acids. CDR3 sequence reads: CASTPEQETNEKLFF. The DNA for the CDR3 is TGTGCCAGCACCCCGGAACAGGAGACTAATGAAAAACTGTTTTTT.

V gene TRBV7-2 combines with J gene TRBJ2-1, with 12 bases matching TRBD2. The length of the CDR3 is 15 residues. The V gene's germline CDR1 is SGHTA and CDR2 FQGNSA. Unmatched junction bases numbered 8, after V lost 1 base and J lost 13 bases. CDR3 loop: CASSLVLAGGPEQFF. The CDR3 DNA follows: TGTGCCAGCAGCTTAGTTCTAGCGGGAGGGCCGGAACAGTTCTTC.

Of note for this clone: The same CDR3 is also encoded by other DNA sequences in this sample. The V gene is TRBV2, the J gene TRBJ1-1, with TRBD1 identical over 8 bases. Looked up from germline, CDR1 is SNHLY and CDR2 is FYNNEI. This CDR3 contains 13 residues. V lost 6 bases, J lost 4 bases, and 4 bases stayed unmatched. CDR3 in amino acids: CASRGQGSTEAFF. Here the CDR3 DNA reads TGTGCCAGCAGAGGACAGGGTAGCACTGAAGCTTTCTTT.

On this clone: At one of its ends the junction is not consistent with the germline gene, which may arise from a read error. The chain has TRBV4-2 and TRBJ2-3; no firm D call. CDR1 and CDR2 (germline): LGHNA, YNFKEQ. The length of the CDR3 is 14 residues. The CDR3 DNA sequence: TGTGCCAGCAGCCAAGTCGATAGCATAGATACGCAGTATTTT. This encodes CASSQVDSIDTQYF.

The V call is TRBV10-3, the J call TRBJ2-1, with 11 bases matching TRBD2. Germline V lookup: CDR1 ENHRY, CDR2 SYGVKD. This CDR3 comprises 15 residues. The ends lost 6 bases at V and 8 bases at J; junction bases unmatched: 9. The CDR3: CAIRSTSGRSHEQFF. The CDR3 DNA reads as TGTGCCATCAGGAGTACTAGCGGGAGATCGCATGAGCAGTTCTTC.

The gene calls are TRBV14 and TRBJ1-6; 10 bases match TRBD1. In germline, CDR1 is SGHDN, CDR2 FVKESK. CDR3 length: 18 residues. V shed 4 bases, J shed 1 base, and the junction held 7 bases outside the gene matches. DNA for the CDR3: TGTGCCAGCAGCCTACGGACAGGGGGGGGTTCCTATAATTCACCCCTCCACTTT. As protein: CASSLRTGGGSYNSPLHF.

CDR3 sequence (DNA): TGTGCCAGCAGCTACTTAGCGGGGGGGCGGACAGATACGCAGTATTTT. This codes for CASSYLAGGRTDTQYF. The V gene is TRBV7-2, the J gene TRBJ2-3; 11 positions match TRBD2. Germline V CDR1 and CDR2: SGHTA, FQGNSA. The CDR3 runs to 16 residues. V was clipped by 4 bases and J by 3 bases; unmatched bases: 6.

V is TRBV28 and J is TRBJ1-4, with D possibly matching TRBD1 (6 bases). Germline CDR1 and CDR2: MDHEN and SYDVKM. With 3 bases removed from V and 7 bases from J, the gap between germline ends came to 21 bases. The CDR3 is 17 residues long. The CDR3 coding sequence is TGTGCCAGCAGTTTCATGGCACAGGGCACCTTTCTTGAAAAACTGTTTTTT. It specifies CASSFMAQGTFLEKLFF.